What follows is one TCR beta chain and its context. The entry originates in a study of blood T cell repertoires in COVID-19. On the study more broadly: The United States, Italy and Spain provided the acute and convalescent COVID-19 samples.

Authors' data handling: Estimated nucleated cell counts came from reference gene primer amplification. Repertoires were generated with immunoSEQ multiplex PCR, while TCRdb's copy carries only in-frame clones and drops some. The V and J calls and clone size come from that table; D and trimming were worked out from the DNA. Here the sample spans over 350,000 clones, roughly 90% being singletons. This study enrolled people aged about 18 to 100 from about two dozen US geographic areas. The CDR3 covers 14 residues. Trimming at V came to 10 bases and at J to 1 base, leaving 7 bases not matched to a gene. The germline V gene encodes CDR1 MNHEY and CDR2 SVGAGI.

Input material: PBMCs or T cells enriched from blood (not recorded which). This receptor was taken from a woman aged 25 to 39 with acute COVID-19. This rearrangement joins TRBV6-5 to TRBJ2-7; 10 nucleotides agree with TRBD1. The CDR3 is CATRPGQGSYEQYF. The CDR3 DNA sequence: TGTGCCACCAGGCCGGGACAGGGGTCCTACGAGCAGTACTTC.